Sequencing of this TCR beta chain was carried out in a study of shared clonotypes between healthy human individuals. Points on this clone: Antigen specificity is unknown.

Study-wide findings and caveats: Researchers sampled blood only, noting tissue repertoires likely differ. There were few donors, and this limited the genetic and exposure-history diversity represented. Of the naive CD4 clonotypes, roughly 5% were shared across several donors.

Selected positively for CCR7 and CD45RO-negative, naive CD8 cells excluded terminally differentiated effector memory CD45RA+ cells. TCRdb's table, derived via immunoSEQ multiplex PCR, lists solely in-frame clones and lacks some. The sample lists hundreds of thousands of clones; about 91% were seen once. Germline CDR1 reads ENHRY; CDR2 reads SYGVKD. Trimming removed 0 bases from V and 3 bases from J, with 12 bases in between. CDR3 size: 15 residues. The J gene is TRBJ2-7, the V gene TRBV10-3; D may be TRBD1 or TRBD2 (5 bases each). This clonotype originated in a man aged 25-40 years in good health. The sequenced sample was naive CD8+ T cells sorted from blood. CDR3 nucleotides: TGTGCCATCAGTGAGTCGATCGGGGCCAACTACGAGCAGTACTTC. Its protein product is CAISESIGANYEQYF.